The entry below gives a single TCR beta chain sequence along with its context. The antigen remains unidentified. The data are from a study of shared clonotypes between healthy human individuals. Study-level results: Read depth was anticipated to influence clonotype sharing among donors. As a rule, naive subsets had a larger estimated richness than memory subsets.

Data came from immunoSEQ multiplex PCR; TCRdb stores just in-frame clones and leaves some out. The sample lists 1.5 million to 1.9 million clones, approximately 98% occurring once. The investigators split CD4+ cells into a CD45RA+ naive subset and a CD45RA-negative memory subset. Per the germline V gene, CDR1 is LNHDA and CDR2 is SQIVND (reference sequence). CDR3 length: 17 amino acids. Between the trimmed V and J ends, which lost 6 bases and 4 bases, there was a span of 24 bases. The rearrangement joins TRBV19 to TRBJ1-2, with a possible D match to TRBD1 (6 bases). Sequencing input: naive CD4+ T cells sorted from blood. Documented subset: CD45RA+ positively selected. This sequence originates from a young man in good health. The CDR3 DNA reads TGTGCCAGTAGCCGAACCGGGGCAGGGGATTCGGGCTATGGCTACACCTTC. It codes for CASSRTGAGDSGYGYTF.